A single T cell receptor (beta chain) is shown here with its context. Its antigen is not identified. Every immunoSEQ plate was one replicate of a subset's evenly spread DNA. Clones were read by immunoSEQ multiplex PCR, and TCRdb kept only the in-frame ones, dropping some. The sample shows fewer than 1 million clones, about 96% of them seen only once. The data stem from a study of shared clonotypes between healthy human individuals. Study-wide results and caveats: It was the non-shared clonotypes that had lower generation probabilities than clonotypes shared by all four donors.

From germline, CDR1 is SGDLS and CDR2 YYNGEE. This CDR3 spans 15 amino acids. Trimming removed 1 base from V and 5 bases from J; junction bases left unmatched: 8. Naive CD8 isolation took CD45RO-negative cells positively selected for CCR7 and excluded terminally differentiated effector memory CD45RA+ cells. This receptor was taken from a young man in good health. The chain has TRBV9 and TRBJ2-7; the match to TRBD2 covers 8 bases. Sequencing used naive CD8+ T cells sorted from blood. CDR3 sequence: CASSVWGREGDEQYF. The CDR3 DNA reads as TGTGCCAGCAGCGTATGGGGTCGGGAGGGCGACGAGCAGTACTTC.